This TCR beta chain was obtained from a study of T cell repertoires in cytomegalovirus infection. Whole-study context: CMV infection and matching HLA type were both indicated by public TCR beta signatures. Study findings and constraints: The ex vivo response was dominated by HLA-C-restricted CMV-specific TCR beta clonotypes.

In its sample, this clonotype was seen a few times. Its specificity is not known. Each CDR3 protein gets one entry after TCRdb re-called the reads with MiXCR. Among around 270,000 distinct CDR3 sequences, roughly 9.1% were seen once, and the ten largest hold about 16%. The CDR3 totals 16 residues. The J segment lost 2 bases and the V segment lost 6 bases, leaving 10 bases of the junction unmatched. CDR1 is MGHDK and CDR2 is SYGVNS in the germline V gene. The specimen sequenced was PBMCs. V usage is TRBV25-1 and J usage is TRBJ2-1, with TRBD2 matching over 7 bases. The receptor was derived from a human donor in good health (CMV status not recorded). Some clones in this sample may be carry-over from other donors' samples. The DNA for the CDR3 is TGTGCCAGCAGAAAAAGCGGGACTGGGACCTACAATGAGCAGTTCTTC. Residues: CASRKSGTGTYNEQFF.